What follows is one T cell receptor (beta chain) and its context. Profiled with immunoSEQ multiplex PCR; TCRdb holds only in-frame clones, not every one. The repertoire has about 100,000 clones, about 82% of them found once; the top ten carry 1.4%. The sample belongs to a study of T cell responses to AZD1222 COVID-19 vaccine. V was clipped by 4 bases and J by 5 bases; unmatched bases: 4. Germline V CDR1 and CDR2: SGHRS, YFSETQ. The CDR3 sequence is 14 residues long. The rearrangement links TRBV5-1 to TRBJ2-1; 9 nucleotides line up with TRBD1. This TCR came from an adult in good health. Here the sequenced sample was peripheral blood, taken on day 0 of AZD1222 vaccination. CDR3 nucleotide sequence: TGCGCCAGCAGCGTAAGGACAGGGGACAATGAGCAGTTCTTC. This sequence encodes CASSVRTGDNEQFF.